Below are 7 T cell receptor beta chains sequenced from a single sample in a study of cytomegalovirus exposure and HLA in healthy donors. 13 Jbeta primers and 60 Vbeta primers were used for the PCR. Only in-frame clones appear in the TCRdb table, and some are missing; sequencing was by immunoSEQ multiplex PCR. In total, the table holds tens of thousands of clones. The sample consisted of PBMCs. These TCRs come from a male donor in good health and CMV-seronegative.

The chain recombines TRBV6-6 with TRBJ2-7; D perhaps matches TRBD1 (6 bases). Per the germline V gene, CDR1 is MNHNY and CDR2 is SVGAGI (reference sequence). V was cut by 0 bases and J by 5 bases, with 11 bases left in between. This CDR3 region has 14 residues. The CDR3 reads CASSYSRGSNEQYF. CDR3 bases: TGTGCCAGCAGTTACTCCAGGGGATCAAACGAGCAGTACTTC.

V is TRBV29-1 and J is TRBJ2-4; 15 nucleotides agree with TRBD2. The germline V gene encodes CDR1 SQVTM and CDR2 ANQGSEA. The CDR3 loop spans 13 amino acids. V trimming: 7 bases; J trimming: 6 bases; junction bases outside the gene matches: 1. The CDR3 region has the DNA TGCAGCGGGACTAGCGGGGGGGGAAACATTCAGTACTTC. Protein: CSGTSGGGNIQYF.

The chain links TRBV7-2 to TRBJ2-2, with TRBD2 as a possible D gene (5 bases). This CDR3 spans 15 amino acids. Germline CDR1 is SGHTA and CDR2 is FQGNSA. The V and J ends lost 6 bases and 4 bases respectively, with 15 bases between them. The CDR3 sequence is CASRRGGRATGELFF. As DNA, the CDR3 is TGTGCCAGCAGACGGGGTGGAAGGGCCACCGGGGAGCTGTTTTTT.

The CDR3 loop is CAIREQGKANEQFF. The CDR3 DNA sequence: TGTGCCATCAGGGAACAGGGCAAGGCCAATGAGCAGTTCTTC. J is TRBJ2-1 and V is TRBV10-3, with a weak D call TRBD1 (6 bases). Trimming removed 6 bases at V and 6 bases at J, with 15 bases between. The CDR3 has 14 residues. Per the germline V gene, CDR1 is ENHRY and CDR2 is SYGVKD.

This chain links TRBV30 with TRBJ2-5, with a tentative D call TRBD1 (5 bases). V was shortened by 1 base and J by 5 bases, with 14 bases between the two germline ends. The CDR3 spans 14 residues. Looked up from germline, CDR1 is GTSNPN and CDR2 is SVGIG (reference sequence). In DNA form, the CDR3 reads TGTGCCTGGAGTGGGGGCAGCAGGTCCGAGACCCAGTACTTC. Translating it yields CAWSGGSRSETQYF.

In DNA, the CDR3 is TGTGCCAGCTCAAGCCGGGACACTACCCCCTACGAGCAGTACTTC. This gives the protein CASSSRDTTPYEQYF. The chain links TRBV18 to TRBJ2-7; D is possibly TRBD1 (6 bases). The length of the CDR3 is 15 residues. V lost 5 bases and J 2 bases, leaving 16 bases between the germline ends. The germline gives CDR1 KGHSH, CDR2 LQKENI.

J is TRBJ2-1 and V is TRBV6-5, with 7 bases fitting TRBD2. J lost 9 bases, V lost 6 bases, and 11 bases had no gene match. Per germline, CDR1 MNHEY and CDR2 SVGAGI. The CDR3 consists of 14 residues. The CDR3 DNA follows: TGTGCCAGCAGACCCGGGACGGGGAGGGGTGAGCAGTTCTTC. Translating it yields CASRPGTGRGEQFF.